This T cell receptor beta chain was recovered during a study of cytomegalovirus exposure and HLA in healthy donors (dated by TCRdb to the late 2010s). For context, the study as a whole: According to an earlier analysis of several hundred of the donors, 150 million to 200 million T cells yielded some 110 million unique TCR beta sequences and more than 250 Gb of sequence data. The genetic ancestry cluster associated with self-reported Caucasian donors included over 80% of the 398 genotyped donors. High-throughput TCR immunosequencing, statistical association of individual TCRs with disease status, and machine learning were combined to predict cytomegalovirus infection status. The study profiled the T cell repertoires of 500 to 800 subjects by immunosequencing and related them to cytomegalovirus serostatus. A later genetic analysis took genome-wide SNP genotypes for about 55% of the 666 donors and used that subset as a discovery cohort. In addition to the first cohort of around 670 subjects, a separate validation cohort of 120 different subjects was used. Alongside the repertoire data, information on donor age, sex, ethnicity and CMV serostatus was compiled. Among 300 to 500 genotyped donors of the cohort, an average of approximately 220,000 unique TCR beta nucleotide sequences was sequenced per donor, of which about 19% were non-productive. All discovery cohort repertoires had been generated on a single sequencing platform. An early release that covered fewer than 800 HLA-typed donors contained approximately 320 gigabases of sequencing data and around 85 million unique TCR sequences. HLA typing covered class I and class II loci at four-digit resolution. Because of strong linkage in the cohort, five DR-DQ haplotypes were treated as single units for association and clustering. An earlier analysis of 500 to 650 of the donors applied high-throughput TCR beta sequencing to assess whether each TCR beta V gene segment acted as functional or pseudogenic. The study aimed to test whether signatures of past pathogen exposure could be identified by cataloging public T cell receptors. The number of typed donors differed by locus: roughly 620-630 for A, B, C, DRB1 and DQB1; 522 for DQA1; about 600 for DPA1; and around 490 for DPB1. Rather than using new phenotypic data, the later analysis identified candidate immune exposures from TCR beta sequences and from how often those sequences occurred across donors. In a later analysis, previously published TCR beta repertoires from several hundred donors were re-analyzed and high-resolution HLA genotyping was added so that TCR occurrence patterns could be studied.

The cohort consisted of approximately 690 healthy bone marrow donors. At the time of sampling, every cohort member was nominally healthy, though immune exposures that went unrecorded were likely present. The donor was CMV seropositive and was included in the group of around 300 seropositive cohort members. A peripheral blood sample was collected from each donor, and TCR beta sequencing was performed on peripheral blood mononuclear cells. The Qiagen DNeasy Blood Extraction Kit was used to extract genomic DNA from the blood cell samples. In this sample, this clone turned up a few times. Its recognized antigen is unknown. No qualities accompany the bases; no much larger clone lies one base away. Based on the germline V gene, the CDR1 and CDR2 sequences are MDHEN and SYDVKM. The CDR3 runs 16 amino acids, cysteine and phenylalanine included. Of all the DNA, just the CDR3 is kept, 48 bases in frame from base 1. V and J are truncated by 5 bases and 9 bases respectively, leaving an intervening sequence of 23 bases.

On the study overall, not on this receptor specifically: A later analysis found that most CMV-associated TCR beta chains appeared HLA-restricted, with HLA associations seemingly driven largely by CMV exposure. Linkage disequilibrium might explain the correlated functional status among segregating V segments, but an unknown experimental factor could not be excluded. The classifier was reported to diagnose cytomegalovirus status with high specificity and sensitivity in both the original cohort and the validation cohort. The authors suggested that the approach could potentially be extended to other disease states and immunological phenotypes. Most TCR sequences were observed very rarely across donors, whereas some public TCRs were present in many individuals. Compared with equally common non-associated chains, HLA-associated TCR beta chains in a later analysis were more clonally expanded and had lower generation probabilities. Specific HLA alleles were associated with 18,000 or so TCR beta sequences at a false discovery rate of 0.05 in a later analysis. In this cohort, only TCR beta chains were sequenced, and detectable features were limited by the absence of alpha or paired-chain data. The presence/absence analyses assumed that sequencing depth was roughly uniform across donors, and that assumption may not be true. In the study, some 180 TCR beta chains were listed as associated with cytomegalovirus. A further reported finding was that TCR beta sequences accurately predicted the HLA-A and HLA-B alleles for most subjects in the first cohort. A cluster of highly shared sequence variants was judged likely to represent a technical artifact of the sequencing pipeline. An earlier analysis of approximately 500 of the donors showed that most TCR beta V segments appeared in productive rearrangements either about 90% or about 30% of the time, which broadly matched IMGT annotations. According to a later analysis, TCR association rates differed among HLA loci, with DRB1 alleles showing the most associated TCRs and HLA-C alleles showing the fewest. Because counts were too low, more than 15 rarely observed V segments, including chromosome 9 orphons, were excluded from the earlier analysis of several hundred of the donors. Compared with the 666-donor mean, donors in an Asian-associated ancestry cluster had fewer N-insertions in productive TCRs, according to a later genetic analysis. According to a later analysis, parvovirus B19, influenza, CMV and Epstein-Barr virus appeared linked to several top co-occurrence clusters. When HLA alleles, especially DR and DQ, strongly co-occurred, attributing TCR associations to individual alleles was difficult. A later genetic analysis associated a missense DCLRE1C variant with V-gene and J-gene trimming of TCR beta chains, and an independent cohort replicated the association. Some IMGT-functional V segments, including TRBV6-2 and TRBV6-3, could not be told apart with the 87-base-pair reads, so those segments were excluded. Because some donors lacked HLA typing at each locus, the association tests relied only on the typed subset. Immune exposure information for the cohort was limited to CMV serostatus. In vitro tests confirmed that a few of the cytomegalovirus-associated TCR beta chains recognize cytomegalovirus antigens.

The library was produced with the immunoSEQ multiplex PCR assay. For the multiplex PCR, a mixture combining 60 forward primers for TCR Vbeta segments and 13 reverse primers for TCR Jbeta segments was used. The CDR3 region of rearranged TCR beta genes was amplified from genomic DNA with a multiplex PCR assay. On the Illumina HiSeq System, the amplified TCR beta libraries were sequenced as 87-base-pair reads. The paper's processing steps were these. In a later analysis, tens of millions of unique TCR beta chains were counted across the approximately 670 repertoires, and roughly 11 million of these chains were shared by at least two donors. To remove PCR and sequencing errors, raw reads were error-corrected and collapsed into unique sequences using a nearest-neighbor algorithm that merged closely related sequences. V, D and J gene segments were assigned by aligning CDR3 sequences to IMGT reference sequences. For a sequence to be retained, at least a six-nucleotide match to both a V gene segment and a J gene segment was required. A rearrangement counted as productive if the CDR3 had no stop codons and remained in frame with V and J, and every other rearrangement counted as non-productive. CDR3 was defined according to IMGT convention as the region running from the second conserved V-encoded cysteine to the conserved J-encoded phenylalanine. The earlier analysis of more than 450 of the donors excluded sequences that lacked an unambiguous match to a single V gene segment. In an earlier analysis of approximately 500 of the donors, a V segment was called functional when productive rearrangements were above 56.7%, and segregating when the standard deviation between donors exceeded 5%. A statistical classification framework was built for diagnosing cytomegalovirus status from the catalog of TCR beta chain sequences. In a later analysis, V and J genes were assigned by comparing TCR nucleotide sequences against IMGT/GENE-DB human TR gene sequences. The TCRdist pipeline was used in a later analysis to assign CDR3 sequences and most-parsimonious VDJ recombination scenarios. In a later analysis, each TCR beta chain was defined by its CDR3 amino acid sequence together with its V-gene family, and reads without a unique V-gene family were excluded. As a way to deal with suspected cross-contamination and a sequencing artifact, a later analysis dropped hundreds of nucleotide sequences that were highly shared and had low generation probability. For each public chain, a later analysis derived a clonal expansion index from normalized ranks of inferred template counts within each repertoire. In a later analysis, generation probabilities were computed with a VDJ recombination model fitted to out-of-frame rearrangements, and the resulting probabilities were checked against IGoR. In a later analysis, TCR-TCR, TCR-HLA and TCR-CMV co-occurrence was scored with hypergeometric tests, and a repertoire-size bias correction was applied to TCR pairs. In a later analysis, false discovery rates were estimated by permuting HLA or CMV assignments 20 times. A later analysis grouped co-occurring TCRs with DBSCAN, adding TCRdist sequence similarity when clustering within HLA-allele-positive subsets. For co-occurrence clustering, repertoires with fewer than 30,000 or more than 120,000 public chains were excluded, along with five repertoires with anomalous nucleotide sharing. TCRdb took this table from immuneACCESS and kept in-frame rearrangements with V and J called. Such tables lack part of the clones; where checked against another copy, unresolved V genes explain under half of the gap, and the rest is unexplained. The DNA gave D and trimming, while V, J and clone size come from that table. In this sample the table shows some 110,000 clones, about two thirds of which occur a single time. The ten top clones hold approximately 8.6% of the sample.

Recombination connected TRBV28 to TRBJ1-3, with TRBD1 tentatively as D gene (6 bases match). Sequences were obtained from PBMCs. This sequence originates from a man aged 30-40 years in good health and CMV-seropositive. The encoded CDR3 is CASSQDSLRSRTTIYF. The DNA is TGTGCCAGCAGTCAGGACAGCCTTCGCTCGAGAACCACCATATATTTT.